The 9 T cell receptor beta chains below all came from one sample that was sequenced in a study of cytomegalovirus exposure and HLA in healthy donors. The PCR used 60 Vbeta and 13 Jbeta primers. Repertoires were generated with immunoSEQ multiplex PCR, while TCRdb's copy carries only in-frame clones and drops some. The table lists approximately 140,000 clones, 60% to 70% of them singletons, with 6% to 8.5% in the top ten. Sequenced sample: PBMCs. These receptors were obtained from a woman in her fifties or sixties in good health and CMV-seropositive.

The table lists this clone with a few counts. The chain joins TRBV4-3 to TRBJ2-7, with D perhaps TRBD1 (5 bases). V lost 1 base, J lost 3 bases, and 13 bases lay in between. The CDR3 extends over 15 amino acids. Germline lookup yields CDR1 LGHNA and CDR2 YSLEER. CDR3 sequence: CASSQGPGQHYEQYF. As DNA, the CDR3 is TGCGCCAGCAGCCAAGGTCCAGGACAACACTACGAGCAGTACTTC.

The rearrangement links TRBV27 to TRBJ2-3; a possible D gene is TRBD1 (6 bases). The CDR3 is 14 residues long. The V gene lost 2 bases and the J gene lost 14 bases, with 20 bases spanning the gap. CDR1 and CDR2 from the germline V gene are MNHEY and SMNVEV (reference sequence). The chain's CDR3 is CASSLRQDRALVYF. CDR3 nucleotide sequence: TGTGCCAGCAGTTTAAGACAGGATAGGGCGTTAGTGTATTTT.

Comments on this clone: The sample has other DNA sequences that encode this CDR3 too. This chain links TRBV28 with TRBJ2-2, with 11 bases aligning to TRBD1. This CDR3 is 15 amino acids long. V dropped 4 bases and J dropped 6; count of bases not matched to a gene: 4. In germline, CDR1 is MDHEN, CDR2 SYDVKM. CDR3 DNA: TGTGCCAGCAGTTCGGGACAGGGGGATCCCGGGGAGCTGTTTTTT. Translation: CASSSGQGDPGELFF.

The table lists this clone with a few counts. The chain is built from TRBV10-3 and TRBJ2-3; D is unclear. Germline V CDR1 and CDR2: ENHRY, SYGVKD. V was trimmed by 7 bases and J by 0 bases, leaving 11 bases between them. This CDR3 contains 14 residues. The CDR3 reads CAITDPTSTDTQYF. As DNA, the CDR3 is TGTGCCATCACCGATCCGACTAGCACAGATACGCAGTATTTT.

This clone was recorded a few times. The CDR3 is CASSLEAGLAGAGQFF. The CDR3, as DNA: TGTGCCAGCAGCTTAGAAGCGGGACTAGCGGGGGCGGGGCAGTTCTTC. The V and J genes are TRBV11-2 and TRBJ2-1; 14 nucleotides agree with TRBD2. Unmatched junction bases numbered 7, after V lost 0 bases and J lost 12 bases. The CDR3 spans 16 residues. Germline lookup yields CDR1 SGHAT and CDR2 FQNNGV.

This clone has just a few counts. The V gene is TRBV19, the J gene TRBJ2-7; weak D call: TRBD1 (5 bases). V was cut by 3 bases and J by 7 bases, with 13 bases left in between. Germline V gives CDR1 LNHDA, CDR2 SQIVND (reference sequence). The CDR3 extends over 13 amino acids. CDR3 bases: TGTGCCAGTAGTATCTCCCTCAGACAGGAGCAGTACTTC. As protein: CASSISLRQEQYF.

The chain links TRBV7-9 to TRBJ2-1; 7 bases are a match to TRBD2. J gave up 5 bases and V 5 bases, and 3 bases lay outside the gene matches. Germline V gives CDR1 SEHNR, CDR2 FQNEAQ (reference sequence). CDR3 length: 13 amino acids. The DNA of the CDR3 is TGTGCCAGCAGCCTCAGCGGGAACAATGAGCAGTTCTTC. Its translation is CASSLSGNNEQFF.

Turning to this clone: Other DNA sequences of this sample code for an identical CDR3. The rearrangement links TRBV5-4 to TRBJ1-2; weak D call: TRBD1 (6 bases). The CDR3 is 14 amino acids. Per the germline V gene, CDR1 is SGHNT and CDR2 is YYREEE (reference sequence). With 1 base removed from V and 6 bases from J, the gap between germline ends came to 13 bases. This CDR3 reads CASSLTAGADGYTF. The CDR3 DNA is TGTGCCAGCAGCTTGACCGCAGGGGCGGATGGCTACACCTTC.

The rearrangement uses TRBV15 and TRBJ2-5; D unresolved. Germline V gene data show CDR1 as LNHNV and CDR2 as YYDKDF (reference sequence). V was pared by 0 bases and J by 3 bases, with 11 bases between. This CDR3 has 15 amino acids. CDR3 bases: TGTGCCACCAGCAGAGATCCGTCGGGTGAAGAGACCCAGTACTTC. Encoded protein: CATSRDPSGEETQYF.